Described below is a single T cell receptor beta chain sequence and its context. Its matching antigen is unknown. This sample was taken from a study of shared clonotypes between healthy human individuals. Study results and caveats: Exclusively blood specimens were collected; tissue repertoires likely differ.

Only Caucasian adults living in Nashville, Tennessee made up the donor group. Several immunoSEQ plates received, in even portions, the genomic DNA of each subset. Sorted subsets were amplified in replicate PCRs using approximately 0.2 ug DNA, 30,000 to 35,000 T cell genomes. TCRdb keeps only in-frame clones here, not all; method: immunoSEQ multiplex PCR. The sample records millions of clones, over 90% being singletons. The germline gives CDR1 SGHAT, CDR2 FQNNGV. This CDR3 comprises 19 residues. Trimming removed 0 bases from V and 3 bases from J, with 24 bases in between. The genes are TRBV11-2 and TRBJ2-7, with TRBD2 as a possible D gene (5 bases). Sequenced input: naive CD4+ T cells from PBMCs. Subset indicated: CD45RA+ positively selected. The TCR comes from a man between 18 and 35 years old in good health. Some clones in this sample may be carry-over from other donors' samples. Here the CDR3 reads CASSLERTLTRSRSYEQYF. DNA for the CDR3: TGTGCCAGCAGCTTAGAAAGGACTCTGACCCGAAGTAGGAGCTACGAGCAGTACTTC.